The 15 T cell receptor beta chains presented below share a single source sample, sequenced in a study of vaccination effects on CD4 cells after COVID-19. Measured with immunoSEQ multiplex PCR; TCRdb has only the in-frame clones, and not every one. The sample yields 20,000 to 25,000 clones, around 74% seen once. Antigen-specific CD4+ T cell clonotypes were called by their expansion after viral peptide-pool culture in ViraFEST. Cells that had been cultured for 10 days were the source of isolated CD4+ T cells. Documented for the person is a PCR-confirmed SARS-CoV-2 infection occurring between March and December 2020. These receptors' antigens are unknown. The specimen comprised CD4+ T cells from PBMCs cultured with a peptide pool, sampled before COVID-19 vaccination. The source is a human donor who had a prior SARS-CoV-2 infection.

The V and J genes are TRBV6-5 and TRBJ1-5; 7 nucleotides match TRBD1. Germline values: CDR1 MNHEY, CDR2 SVGAGI. The CDR3 has 14 amino acids. The J segment lost 2 bases and the V segment lost 9 bases, leaving 7 bases of the junction unmatched. The CDR3 nucleotides read TGTGCCAGTAAGACAGGGAGCGGCAATCAGCCCCAGCATTTT. This translates into CASKTGSGNQPQHF.

The chain links TRBV13 to TRBJ1-1; D gene ambiguous. The V end was cut by 4 bases, the J end by 0 bases, with 6 bases between. The CDR3 spans 13 residues. Germline CDR1 is PRHDT and CDR2 is FYEKMQ (reference sequence). CDR3 region: CASSSQVNTEAFF. The CDR3 DNA sequence: TGTGCCAGCAGCTCGCAGGTGAACACTGAAGCTTTCTTT.

The chain has TRBV11-3 and TRBJ1-4, with 7 bases matching TRBD1. Trimming took 5 bases from V and 3 from J; bases not matched to a gene: 3. CDR3 length: 14 amino acids. Germline V gene data show CDR1 as SGHNT and CDR2 as YENEEA. Here the CDR3 DNA reads TGTGCCAGCAGCCGGGACAGCGCTAATGAAAAACTGTTTTTT. Translated, it gives CASSRDSANEKLFF.

The genes are TRBV7-2 and TRBJ1-3; unclear D gene. This CDR3 spans 13 amino acids. Trimming stripped 3 bases from V and 1 base from J, with 4 bases between. Germline V gene lookup returns CDR1 SGHTA and CDR2 FQGNSA. CDR3 in DNA: TGTGCCAGCAGCTTCCTGTCTGGAAACACCATATATTTT. This sequence encodes CASSFLSGNTIYF.

V usage is TRBV29-1 and J usage is TRBJ1-2; no firm D call. V shed 6 bases and J shed 1 base, with 9 bases lying between them. From germline, CDR1 is SQVTM and CDR2 ANQGSEA. The CDR3 totals 12 residues. The chain's CDR3 is CSVTGINYGYTF. The CDR3 region has the DNA TGCAGCGTCACCGGGATTAACTATGGCTACACCTTC. The full variable domain, rest sourced from reference TRBV29-1 and TRBJ1-2, is SAVISQKPSRDICQRGTSLTIQCQVDSQVTMMFWYRQQPGQSLTLIATANQGSEATYESGFVIDKFPISRPNLTFSTLTVSNMSPEDSSIYLCSVTGINYGYTFGSGTRLTVV.

This clone showed up just a few times. Its ends do not fully match the called genes, so a read error is possible. V and J are TRBV20-1 and TRBJ1-1; D not resolved. The CDR3 consists of 10 residues. CDR1 is DFQATT and CDR2 is SNEGSKA in the germline V gene (reference sequence). The CDR3 region is CSAADTEAFF. The CDR3 DNA is TGCAGTGCTGCAGACACCGAAGCTTTCTTT.

The V and J genes are TRBV18 and TRBJ1-1, with D unresolved. The length of the CDR3 is 15 residues. Germline V gene lookup returns CDR1 KGHSH and CDR2 LQKENI. V lost 4 bases and J 0 bases, leaving 12 bases between the germline ends. This chain's CDR3 is CASSLGIRLNTEAFF. The DNA of the CDR3 is TGTGCCAGCTCACTGGGTATACGCCTGAACACTGAAGCTTTCTTT.

V and J are TRBV19 and TRBJ2-3, with 10 bases matching TRBD1. Germline CDR1 reads LNHDA; CDR2 reads SQIVND (reference sequence). The CDR3 contains 15 residues. Trimming took 4 bases from V and 4 from J; bases not matched to a gene: 5. The CDR3 here is CASSTTGGGADTQYF. CDR3 sequence (DNA): TGTGCCAGTAGTACGACAGGGGGCGGTGCAGATACGCAGTATTTT.

The chain couples TRBV6-2 or TRBV6-3 to TRBJ2-3; 13 bases match TRBD2. The J segment lost 0 bases and the V segment lost 5 bases, leaving 5 bases of the junction unmatched. Germline V gene data show CDR1 as MNHEY and CDR2 as SVGEGT. This CDR3 has 17 amino acids. In DNA, the CDR3 is TGTGCCAGCAGTCAGGGACTAGCGGGACCAAGCACAGATACGCAGTATTTT. Protein: CASSQGLAGPSTDTQYF.

This chain joins TRBV6-2 or TRBV6-3 and TRBJ2-7; a weak D match, TRBD2 (6 bases). CDR3 size: 13 residues. The V and J ends lost 6 bases and 5 bases respectively, with 14 bases between them. Germline CDR1 and CDR2: MNHEY and SVGEGT. CDR3 DNA sequence: TGTGCCAGCAGCGAACGGGAGTTCAACGAGCAGTACTTC. Translation gives CASSEREFNEQYF.

The genes are TRBV2 and TRBJ2-1; TRBD2 matches at 13 bases. CDR1 is SNHLY, CDR2 FYNNEI, per germline. The ends lost 6 bases at V and 10 bases at J; junction bases unmatched: 6. The CDR3 runs to 14 residues. CDR3 coding DNA: TGTGCCAGCAGGGATACGACTAGCGGGGGGGAGCAGTTCTTC. Translation gives CASRDTTSGGEQFF.

This rearrangement joins TRBV6-2 or TRBV6-3 to TRBJ1-5; possible D gene TRBD1, 6 bases. The V and J ends lost 4 bases and 1 base respectively, with 11 bases between them. The CDR3 is 15 residues long. Germline CDR1 is MNHEY and CDR2 is SVGEGT. The CDR3 is CASSWGGGSNQPQHF. CDR3 nucleotide sequence: TGTGCCAGCAGTTGGGGAGGGGGAAGCAATCAGCCCCAGCATTTT.

The genes are TRBV3-1 (or the pseudogene TRBV3-2) and TRBJ1-2; D perhaps matches TRBD1 (5 bases). The CDR3 loop spans 15 amino acids. Germline V gene lookup returns CDR1 LGHDT and CDR2 YNNKEL (reference sequence). With 0 bases removed from V and 5 bases from J, the gap between germline ends came to 13 bases. The DNA for the CDR3 is TGTGCCAGCAGCCAAGATAATGGGGGTGGGTATGGCTACACCTTC. This codes for CASSQDNGGGYGYTF.

Comment on this clone: Other DNA sequences from this sample encode an identical CDR3 as well. The CDR3: CASSLRGRGETQYF. The DNA for the CDR3 is TGCGCCAGCAGCTTGCGTGGGAGGGGAGAGACCCAGTACTTC. V gene TRBV5-1 combines with J gene TRBJ2-5; the match to TRBD2 covers 7 bases. The length of the CDR3 is 14 residues. V lost 1 base and J lost 4; bases outside the gene matches: 4. Germline lookup yields CDR1 SGHRS and CDR2 YFSETQ.

The chain couples TRBV3-1 (or the pseudogene TRBV3-2) to TRBJ1-2; TRBD1 is a possible D gene (5 bases). Germline V gene data show CDR1 as LGHDT and CDR2 as YNNKEL (reference sequence). V was trimmed by 1 base and J by 5 bases, leaving 11 bases between them. This CDR3 region has 14 residues. CDR3 in amino acids: CASSQGPSGYGYTF. The DNA of the CDR3 is TGTGCCAGCAGCCAAGGTCCCTCAGGGTATGGCTACACCTTC.